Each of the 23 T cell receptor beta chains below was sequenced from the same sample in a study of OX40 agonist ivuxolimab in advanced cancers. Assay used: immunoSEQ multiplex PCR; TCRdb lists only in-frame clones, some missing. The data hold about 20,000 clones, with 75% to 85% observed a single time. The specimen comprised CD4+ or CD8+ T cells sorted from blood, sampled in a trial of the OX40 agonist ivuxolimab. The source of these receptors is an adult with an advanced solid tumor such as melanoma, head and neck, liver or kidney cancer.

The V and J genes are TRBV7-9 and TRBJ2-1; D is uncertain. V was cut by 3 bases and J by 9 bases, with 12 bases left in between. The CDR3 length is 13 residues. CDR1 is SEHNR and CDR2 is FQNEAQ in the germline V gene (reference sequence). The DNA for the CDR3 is TGTGCCAGCAGCTTGGGGATGGCCCGTGAGCAGTTCTTC. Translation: CASSLGMAREQFF.

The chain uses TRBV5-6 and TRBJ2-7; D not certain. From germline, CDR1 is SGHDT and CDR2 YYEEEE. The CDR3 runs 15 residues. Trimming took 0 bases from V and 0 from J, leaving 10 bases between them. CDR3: CASSLGPPSSYEQYF. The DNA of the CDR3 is TGTGCCAGCAGCTTGGGGCCGCCGAGCTCCTACGAGCAGTACTTC.

The CDR3: CASGPGTDVGGELFF. The CDR3 coding sequence is TGCGCCAGCGGACCCGGGACAGATGTGGGCGGGGAGCTGTTTTTT. The V call is TRBV5-1, the J call TRBJ2-2; 7 positions match TRBD1. The CDR3 extends over 15 amino acids. Germline-derived CDR1 and CDR2 are SGHRS and YFSETQ. Trimming cost V 7 bases and J 7 bases; bases outside gene matches: 13.

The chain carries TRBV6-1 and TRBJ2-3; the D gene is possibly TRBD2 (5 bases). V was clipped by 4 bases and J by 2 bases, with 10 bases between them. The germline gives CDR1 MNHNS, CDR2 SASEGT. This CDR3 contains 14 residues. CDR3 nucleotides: TGTGCCAGCAGTGGTCTAGCTTCCACAGATACGCAGTATTTT. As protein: CASSGLASTDTQYF.

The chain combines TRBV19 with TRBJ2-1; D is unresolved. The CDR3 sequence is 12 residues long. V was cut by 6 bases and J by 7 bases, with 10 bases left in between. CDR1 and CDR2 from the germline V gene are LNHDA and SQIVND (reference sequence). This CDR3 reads CASSTGRNEQFF. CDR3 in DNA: TGTGCCAGTAGCACCGGTAGAAATGAGCAGTTCTTC.

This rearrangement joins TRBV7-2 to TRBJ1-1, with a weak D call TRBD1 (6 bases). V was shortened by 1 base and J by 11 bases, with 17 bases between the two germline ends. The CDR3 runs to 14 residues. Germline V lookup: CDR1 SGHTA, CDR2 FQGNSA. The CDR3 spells CASSLVGGRGVAFF. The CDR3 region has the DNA TGTGCCAGCAGCTTAGTCGGGGGCCGGGGAGTCGCTTTCTTT.

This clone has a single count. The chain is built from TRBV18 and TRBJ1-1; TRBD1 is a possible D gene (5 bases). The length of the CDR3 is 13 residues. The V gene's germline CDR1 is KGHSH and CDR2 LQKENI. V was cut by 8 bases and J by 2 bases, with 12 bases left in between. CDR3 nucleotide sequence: TGTGCCAGCCACGGGGGGGGTAACACTGAAGCTTTCTTT. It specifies CASHGGGNTEAFF. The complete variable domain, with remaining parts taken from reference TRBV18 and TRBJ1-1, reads NAGVMQNPRHLVRRRGQEARLRCSPMKGHSHVYWYRQLPEEGLKFMVYLQKENIIDESGMPKERFSAEFPKEGPSILRIQQVVRGDSAAYFCASHGGGNTEAFFGQGTRLTVV.

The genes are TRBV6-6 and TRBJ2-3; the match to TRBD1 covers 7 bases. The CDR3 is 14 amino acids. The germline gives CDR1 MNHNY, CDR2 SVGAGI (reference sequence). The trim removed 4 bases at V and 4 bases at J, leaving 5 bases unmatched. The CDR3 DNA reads TGTGCCAGCAGTTCAGGGGGTGGCGCAGATACGCAGTATTTT. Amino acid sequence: CASSSGGGADTQYF.

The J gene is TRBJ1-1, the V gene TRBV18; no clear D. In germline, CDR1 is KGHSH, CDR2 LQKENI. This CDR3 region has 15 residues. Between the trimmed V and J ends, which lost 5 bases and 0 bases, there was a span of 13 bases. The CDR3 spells CASSEAGGMNTEAFF. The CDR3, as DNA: TGTGCCAGCTCAGAGGCAGGAGGAATGAACACTGAAGCTTTCTTT. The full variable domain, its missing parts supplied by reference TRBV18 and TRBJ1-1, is NAGVMQNPRHLVRRRGQEARLRCSPMKGHSHVYWYRQLPEEGLKFMVYLQKENIIDESGMPKERFSAEFPKEGPSILRIQQVVRGDSAAYFCASSEAGGMNTEAFFGQGTRLTVV.

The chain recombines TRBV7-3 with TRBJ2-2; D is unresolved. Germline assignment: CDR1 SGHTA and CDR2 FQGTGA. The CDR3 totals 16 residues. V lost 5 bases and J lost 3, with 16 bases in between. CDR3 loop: CASSPNGRIHTGELFF. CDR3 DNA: TGTGCCAGCAGCCCTAATGGTAGGATCCACACCGGGGAGCTGTTTTTT.

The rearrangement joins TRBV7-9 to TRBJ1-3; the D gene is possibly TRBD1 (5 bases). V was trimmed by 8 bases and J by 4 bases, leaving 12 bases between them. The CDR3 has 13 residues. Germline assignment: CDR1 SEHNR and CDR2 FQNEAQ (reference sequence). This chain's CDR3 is CASVPGWGNTIYF. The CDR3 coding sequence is TGTGCCAGCGTCCCAGGGTGGGGAAACACCATATATTTT.

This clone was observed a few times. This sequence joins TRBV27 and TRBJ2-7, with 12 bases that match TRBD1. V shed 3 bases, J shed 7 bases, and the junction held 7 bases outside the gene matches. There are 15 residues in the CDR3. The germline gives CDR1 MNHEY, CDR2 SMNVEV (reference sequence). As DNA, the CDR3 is TGTGCCAGCAGTTTGTCCGGGACAGGGGGCTTTGAGCAGTACTTC. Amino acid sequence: CASSLSGTGGFEQYF.

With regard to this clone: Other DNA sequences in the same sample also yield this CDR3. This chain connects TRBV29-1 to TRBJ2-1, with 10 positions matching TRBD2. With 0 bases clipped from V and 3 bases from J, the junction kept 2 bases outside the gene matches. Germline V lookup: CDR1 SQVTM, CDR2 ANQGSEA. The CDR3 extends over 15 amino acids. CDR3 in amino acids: CSVEDRTSGYNEQFF. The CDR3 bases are TGCAGCGTTGAAGACAGGACTAGCGGCTACAATGAGCAGTTCTTC.

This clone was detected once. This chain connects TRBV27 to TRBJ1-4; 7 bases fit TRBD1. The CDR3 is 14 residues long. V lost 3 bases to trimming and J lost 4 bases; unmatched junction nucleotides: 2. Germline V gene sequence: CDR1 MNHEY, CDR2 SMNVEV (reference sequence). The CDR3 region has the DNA TGTGCCAGCAGTTTGGGACAGAGTAATGAAAAACTGTTTTTT. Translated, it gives CASSLGQSNEKLFF.

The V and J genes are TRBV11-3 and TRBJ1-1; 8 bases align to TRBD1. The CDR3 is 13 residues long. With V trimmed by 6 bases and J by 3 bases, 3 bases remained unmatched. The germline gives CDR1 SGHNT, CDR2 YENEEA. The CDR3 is CASSLQGDTEAFF. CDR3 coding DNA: TGTGCCAGCAGTTTACAGGGGGACACTGAAGCTTTCTTT.

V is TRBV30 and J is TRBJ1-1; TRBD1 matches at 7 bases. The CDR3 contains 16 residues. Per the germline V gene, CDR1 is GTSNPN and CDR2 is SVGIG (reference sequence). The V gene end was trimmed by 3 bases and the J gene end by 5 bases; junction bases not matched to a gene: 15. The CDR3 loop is CAWRASPGRGRTEAFF. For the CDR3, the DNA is TGTGCCTGGAGGGCGTCACCGGGTAGGGGGCGGACTGAAGCTTTCTTT.

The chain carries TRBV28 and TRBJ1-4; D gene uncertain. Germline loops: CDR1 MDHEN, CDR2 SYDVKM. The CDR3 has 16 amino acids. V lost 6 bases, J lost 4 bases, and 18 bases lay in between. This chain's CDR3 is CASRGLGRDYNEKLFF. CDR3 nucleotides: TGTGCCAGCAGGGGCCTGGGCAGAGATTATAATGAAAAACTGTTTTTT.

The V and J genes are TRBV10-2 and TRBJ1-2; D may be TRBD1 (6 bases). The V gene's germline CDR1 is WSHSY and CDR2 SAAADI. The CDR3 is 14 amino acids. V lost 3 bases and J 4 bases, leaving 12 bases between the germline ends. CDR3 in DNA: TGCGCCAGCAGTGACAGGGGCCGCGCCTATGGCTACACCTTC. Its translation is CASSDRGRAYGYTF.

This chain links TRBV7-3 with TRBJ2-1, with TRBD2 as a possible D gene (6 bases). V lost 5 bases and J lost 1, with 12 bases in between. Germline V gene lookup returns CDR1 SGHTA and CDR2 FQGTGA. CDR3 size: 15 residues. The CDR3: CASSTGGASYNEQFF. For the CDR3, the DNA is TGTGCCAGCAGCACCGGGGGTGCGTCCTACAATGAGCAGTTCTTC. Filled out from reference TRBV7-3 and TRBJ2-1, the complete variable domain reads GAGVSQTPSNKVTEKGKYVELRCDPISGHTALYWYRQSLGQGPEFLIYFQGTGAADDSGLPNDRFFAVRPEGSVSTLKIQRTERGDSAVYLCASSTGGASYNEQFFGPGTRLTVL.

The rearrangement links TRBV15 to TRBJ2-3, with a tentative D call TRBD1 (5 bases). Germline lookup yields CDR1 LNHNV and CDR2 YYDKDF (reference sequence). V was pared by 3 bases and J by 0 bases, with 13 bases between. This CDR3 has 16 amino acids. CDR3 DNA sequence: TGTGCCACCAGCAGTCTCGCCCCAGGGAGCACAGATACGCAGTATTTT. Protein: CATSSLAPGSTDTQYF.

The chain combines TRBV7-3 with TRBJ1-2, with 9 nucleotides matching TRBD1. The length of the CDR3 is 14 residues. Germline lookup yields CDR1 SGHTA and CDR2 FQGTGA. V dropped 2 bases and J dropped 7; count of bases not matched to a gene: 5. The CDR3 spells CASSLGTGRGGYTF. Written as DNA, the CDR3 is TGTGCCAGCAGCTTAGGGACAGGGAGGGGTGGCTACACCTTC.

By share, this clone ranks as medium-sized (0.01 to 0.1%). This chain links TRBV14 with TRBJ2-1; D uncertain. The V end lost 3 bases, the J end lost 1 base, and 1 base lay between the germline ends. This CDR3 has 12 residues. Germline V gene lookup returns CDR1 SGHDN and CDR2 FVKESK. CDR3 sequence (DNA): TGTGCCAGCAGCCAGTCCTACAATGAGCAGTTCTTC. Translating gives CASSQSYNEQFF.

The CDR3 reads CASSVQGRVTGELFF. CDR3 nucleotides: TGTGCCAGCAGCGTTCAAGGGCGGGTCACCGGGGAGCTGTTTTTT. The chain employs TRBV9 and TRBJ2-2, with D possibly being TRBD2 (5 bases). Trimming left V 2 bases short and J 4 bases short, with 12 bases between. This CDR3 has 15 residues. CDR1 and CDR2 from the germline V gene are SGDLS and YYNGEE. The full variable domain, its missing parts supplied by reference TRBV9 and TRBJ2-2, is DSGVTQTPKHLITATGQRVTLRCSPRSGDLSVYWYQQSLDQGLQFLIQYYNGEERAKGNILERFSAQQFPDLHSELNLSSLELGDSALYFCASSVQGRVTGELFFGEGSRLTVL.